These 17 T cell receptor beta chains were sequenced from one sample in a study of shared clonotypes between healthy human individuals. Sequencing was performed with immunoSEQ multiplex PCR; in TCRdb, only in-frame clones are kept and a portion is missing. The data contain some 2,500,000 clones, 80% to 95% of them singletons. Sequencing was carried out using naive CD4+ T cells from PBMCs. Indicated subset: CD45RA+ positively selected. The receptor set was obtained from a man aged 18 to 35 in good health. Some clones in this sample may be carry-over from other donors' samples.

This clone showed up just once. The chain employs TRBV19 and TRBJ2-1; 7 bases match TRBD2. With 5 bases clipped from V and 7 bases from J, the junction kept 11 bases outside the gene matches. From germline, CDR1 is LNHDA and CDR2 SQIVND (reference sequence). The CDR3 spans 15 residues. The CDR3 nucleotides are TGTGCCAGTAGTGGAAGGACTAGGGATGGAAATGAGCAGTTCTTC. Its protein product is CASSGRTRDGNEQFF.

The chain recombines TRBV18 with TRBJ2-7, with D possibly TRBD2 on 6 matching bases. This CDR3 region has 14 residues. From germline, CDR1 is KGHSH and CDR2 LQKENI. V was cut by 3 bases and J by 2 bases, with 11 bases left in between. CDR3 sequence: CASSPRTKAYEQYF. As DNA, the CDR3 is TGTGCCAGCTCACCGAGGACTAAGGCCTACGAGCAGTACTTC.

This clone appeared once. The CDR3 DNA reads TGTGCCAGCAAAGAGGGGAGCGGCTACAATGAGCAGTTCTTC. It is translated as CASKEGSGYNEQFF. V and J are TRBV7-2 and TRBJ2-1; tentatively, D is TRBD1 or TRBD2 (5 bases each). The V gene's germline CDR1 is SGHTA and CDR2 FQGNSA. Trimming stripped 7 bases from V and 3 bases from J, with 13 bases between. The CDR3 has 14 amino acids. The whole variable domain, remainder taken from reference TRBV7-2 and TRBJ2-1, is GAGVSQSPSNKVTEKGKDVELRCDPISGHTALYWYRQSLGQGLEFLIYFQGNSAPDKSGLPSDRFSAERTGGSVSTLTIQRTQQEDSAVYLCASKEGSGYNEQFFGPGTRLTVL.

The V gene is TRBV25-1, the J gene TRBJ1-4, with 11 bases aligning to TRBD1. The germline V gene has CDR1 MGHDK and CDR2 SYGVNS. Losses at the gene ends were 2 bases for V and 2 bases for J; bases not matched to a gene: 4. This CDR3 is 17 amino acids long. DNA for the CDR3: TGTGCCAGCAGTGAACTGGGACAGGGGGGGACTAATGAAAAACTGTTTTTT. This codes for CASSELGQGGTNEKLFF.

This clone appeared a single time. CDR3 region: CSGGGSGFLQYF. CDR3 bases: TGCAGCGGGGGGGGCAGCGGCTTTTTACAGTATTTT. This rearrangement joins TRBV29-1 to TRBJ2-3; possibly TRBD2 for D (7 bases). Germline V lookup: CDR1 SQVTM, CDR2 ANQGSEA. The CDR3 sequence is 12 residues long. V dropped 7 bases and J dropped 12 bases, with 20 bases sitting between them.

V gene TRBV9 combines with J gene TRBJ1-5, with D unclear. The germline V gene has CDR1 SGDLS and CDR2 YYNGEE. The length of the CDR3 is 17 residues. V was pared by 0 bases and J by 0 bases, with 13 bases between. CDR3 coding DNA: TGTGCCAGCAGCGTAGACCCCCTGAGGGTTAGCAATCAGCCCCAGCATTTT. It codes for CASSVDPLRVSNQPQHF.

About this clone itself: At the DNA level, this CDR3 is encoded by other sequences in the same sample as well. V usage is TRBV29-1 and J usage is TRBJ2-1; D is undetermined. Germline CDR1 and CDR2: SQVTM and ANQGSEA. Trimming pared 4 bases from V and 7 bases from J, leaving 8 bases between. This CDR3 is built from 11 residues. The CDR3 coding sequence is TGCAGCGTTGCCCCTCGGAATGAGCAGTTCTTC. This codes for CSVAPRNEQFF.

The chain couples TRBV7-2 to TRBJ2-3, with D perhaps TRBD2 (6 bases). With 0 bases removed from V and 14 bases from J, the gap between germline ends came to 12 bases. This CDR3 contains 12 residues. CDR1 and CDR2 (germline): SGHTA, FQGNSA. The CDR3 protein is CASSLAAVGGYF. In DNA form, the CDR3 reads TGTGCCAGCAGCTTAGCGGCGGTCGGGGGGTATTTT.

CDR3 region: CAWSADFGYTF. CDR3 DNA sequence: TGTGCCTGGAGTGCGGATTTCGGCTACACCTTC. The chain has TRBV30 and TRBJ1-2; D is uncertain. V was cut by 1 base and J by 8 bases, with 8 bases left in between. This CDR3 has 11 residues. CDR1 is GTSNPN and CDR2 is SVGIG in the germline V gene (reference sequence). The variable domain in full, with the rest retrieved from reference TRBV30 and TRBJ1-2, is SQTIHQWPATLVQPVGSPLSLECTVEGTSNPNLYWYRQAAGRGLQLLFYSVGIGQISSEVPQNLSASRPQDRQFILSSKKLLLSDSGFYLCAWSADFGYTFGSGTRLTVV.

This clone occurred once. The chain couples TRBV4-1 to TRBJ1-1; D gene unclear. CDR3 length equals 14 residues. Germline CDR1 MGHRA, CDR2 YSYEKL. V shed 0 bases and J shed 7 bases, with 12 bases lying between them. CDR3 amino acids: CASSQETGRLEAFF. CDR3 in DNA: TGCGCCAGCAGCCAAGAGACGGGCAGGCTTGAAGCTTTCTTT.

The rearrangement joins TRBV7-3 to TRBJ2-3; maybe TRBD2 (6 bases). The CDR3 runs to 16 residues. The V end was cut by 2 bases, the J end by 2 bases, with 14 bases between. Looked up from germline, CDR1 is SGHTA and CDR2 is FQGTGA. The CDR3 here is CASSLGTSRLTDTQYF. The CDR3 region has the DNA TGTGCCAGCAGCTTAGGTACTAGCCGACTCACAGATACGCAGTATTTT. Together with reference TRBV7-3 and TRBJ2-3, the CDR3 gives the full variable domain: GAGVSQTPSNKVTEKGKYVELRCDPISGHTALYWYRQSLGQGPEFLIYFQGTGAADDSGLPNDRFFAVRPEGSVSTLKIQRTERGDSAVYLCASSLGTSRLTDTQYFGPGTRLTVL.

The rearrangement links TRBV28 to TRBJ1-6, with 9 bases that match TRBD1. CDR1 and CDR2 from the germline V gene are MDHEN and SYDVKM. There are 15 residues in the CDR3. The V segment lost 5 bases and the J segment 5 bases; nucleotides outside the gene matches: 4. CDR3: CASSPRTGDNSPLHF. CDR3 DNA: TGTGCCAGCAGTCCTAGGACAGGGGATAATTCACCCCTCCACTTT.

The chain has TRBV6-5 and TRBJ1-2; 7 nucleotides align to TRBD1. The CDR3 spans 15 residues. J lost 2 bases, V lost 6 bases, and 9 bases had no gene match. The germline CDR1 and CDR2 sequences are MNHEY and SVGAGI. DNA for the CDR3: TGTGCCAGCAGGAGAGGGACAGCTCCAAACTATGGCTACACCTTC. This sequence encodes CASRRGTAPNYGYTF.

CDR3 amino acids: CASSLRTSGVNTGELFF. Written as DNA, the CDR3 is TGCGCCAGCAGCTTAAGGACTAGCGGGGTGAACACCGGGGAGCTGTTTTTT. The chain couples TRBV5-1 to TRBJ2-2, with 12 bases fitting TRBD2. This CDR3 has 17 residues. Unmatched junction bases numbered 3, after V lost 2 bases and J lost 1 base. From germline, CDR1 is SGHRS and CDR2 YFSETQ. Together with reference TRBV5-1 and TRBJ2-2, the CDR3 gives the full variable domain: KAGVTQTPRYLIKTRGQQVTLSCSPISGHRSVSWYQQTPGQGLQFLFEYFSETQRNKGNFPGRFSGRQFSNSRSEMNVSTLELGDSALYLCASSLRTSGVNTGELFFGEGSRLTVL.

The chain is built from TRBV29-1 and TRBJ2-1; D is unresolved. The CDR3 sequence is 10 residues long. The germline gives CDR1 SQVTM, CDR2 ANQGSEA. V gave up 5 bases and J gave up 8 bases, with 7 bases separating them. CDR3 in amino acids: CSVKSYEQFF. Written as DNA, the CDR3 is TGCAGCGTTAAAAGTTATGAGCAGTTCTTC.

The rearrangement links TRBV4-2 to TRBJ2-4, with D possibly called TRBD1 or TRBD2 (7 bases each). The CDR3 runs to 18 residues. V shed 4 bases and J shed 5 bases, with 24 bases lying between them. The germline gives CDR1 LGHNA, CDR2 YNFKEQ. This CDR3 reads CASSRSTSTGEGENIQYF. The CDR3 nucleotides read TGTGCCAGCAGCCGATCTACTTCTACAGGGGAGGGTGAAAACATTCAGTACTTC.

The J gene is TRBJ2-5, the V gene TRBV7-9; D is possibly TRBD2 (5 bases). The CDR3 has 13 amino acids. V was cut by 8 bases and J by 5 bases, with 15 bases left in between. Germline V gene data show CDR1 as SEHNR and CDR2 as FQNEAQ (reference sequence). CDR3 sequence reads: CASGPRTRETQYF. CDR3 sequence (DNA): TGTGCCAGCGGCCCCCGAACTAGGGAGACCCAGTACTTC.